The text below deals with one TCR beta chain. The antigen is undetermined. The data were obtained in a study of T-cell reconstitution after alpha-beta-depleted transplantation in children. Study-wide findings and caveats: A year had passed since transplant, and T-cell counts and diversity by then came mostly from newly produced T cells. Reports say that about two months after transplant, the alpha-beta T cells came out of several hundred graft clones that had expanded.

The CDR3 consists of 14 residues. Trimming removed 0 bases from V and 4 bases from J, with 10 bases in between. Germline CDR1 and CDR2: SGHDT and YYEEEE. The TCRbeta library was prepared with unique molecular identifiers. TCRdb processed the PCR reads anew with MiXCR; each CDR3 protein has one entry. The sample shows 440,000 or so distinct CDR3 sequences, 43% of them seen only once. This sequence joins TRBV5-6 and TRBJ2-5; D call uncertain. Sequencing was performed on PBMCs, taken before TCRalphabeta/CD19-depleted stem cell transplant. The receptor comes from a girl aged 2-10 years with aplastic anemia, due to receive a stem cell transplant. The CDR3 DNA reads TGTGCCAGCAGCTTGGTTGATGCAGCAGAGACCCAGTACTTC. It codes for CASSLVDAAETQYF.